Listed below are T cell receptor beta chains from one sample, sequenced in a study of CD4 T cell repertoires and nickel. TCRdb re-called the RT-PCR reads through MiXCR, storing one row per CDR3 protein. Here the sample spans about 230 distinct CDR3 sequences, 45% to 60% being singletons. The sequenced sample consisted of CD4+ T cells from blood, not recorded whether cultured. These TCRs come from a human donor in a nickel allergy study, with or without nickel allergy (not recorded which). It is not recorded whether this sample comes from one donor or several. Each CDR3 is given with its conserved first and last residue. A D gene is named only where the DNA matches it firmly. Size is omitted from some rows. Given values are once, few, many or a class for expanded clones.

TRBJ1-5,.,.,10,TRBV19,CASGSQPQHF,TGTGCCAGTGGGAGTCAGCCCCAGCATTTT
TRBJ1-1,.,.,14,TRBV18,CASSTGLMNTEAFF,TGTGCCAGCTCCACGGGACTCATGAACACTGAAGCTTTCTTT
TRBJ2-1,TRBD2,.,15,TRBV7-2,CASSLGGVQGGEQFF,TGTGCCAGCAGCTTAGGGGGGGTGCAGGGAGGGGAGCAGTTCTTC
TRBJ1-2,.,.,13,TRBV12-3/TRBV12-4,CASSVSGTYGYTF,TGTGCCAGCAGTGTTTCCGGGACCTATGGCTACACCTTC
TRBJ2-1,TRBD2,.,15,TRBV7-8,CASSSGLAGGNEQFF,TGTGCCAGCAGCTCGGGACTAGCGGGGGGGAATGAGCAGTTCTTC
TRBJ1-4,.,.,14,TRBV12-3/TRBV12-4,CASRGVGVYEKLFF,TGTGCCAGCCGAGGCGTTGGGGTGTATGAAAAACTGTTTTTT
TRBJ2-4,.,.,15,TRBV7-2,CASTLQGPLGRIQYF,TGTGCCAGCACCCTCCAGGGCCCCTTGGGGCGCATTCAGTACTTC
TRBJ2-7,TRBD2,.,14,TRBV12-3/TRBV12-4,CASRGGGSGGEQYF,TGTGCCAGCAGGGGCGGGGGAAGCGGGGGCGAGCAGTACTTC
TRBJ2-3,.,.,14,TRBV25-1,CASSEVRGADTQYF,TGTGCCAGCAGTGAAGTCAGGGGGGCAGATACGCAGTATTTT
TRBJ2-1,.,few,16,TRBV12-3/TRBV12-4,CASSLKVGPSYNEQFF,TGTGCCAGCAGTTTAAAGGTCGGACCCTCCTACAATGAGCAGTTCTTC
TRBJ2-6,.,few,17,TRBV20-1,CSATRQALNSGANVLTF,TGCAGTGCTACCCGACAGGCTCTCAACTCCGGGGCCAACGTCCTGACTTTC
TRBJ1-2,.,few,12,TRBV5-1,CASSLDGKGYTF,TGCGCCAGCAGCTTGGACGGGAAGGGCTACACCTTC
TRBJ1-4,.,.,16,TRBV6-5,CASSSSFSYWGEKLFF,.